These T cell receptor beta chains were read from a single sample in a study of CD8 T cells in ankylosing spondylitis. TCRdb reprocessed the 5' RACE reads with MiXCR, giving one entry per CDR3 protein. Here the sample spans under 120,000 distinct CDR3 sequences, about 24% being singletons. Specimen: synovial fluid, either unsorted or a sorted T cell fraction (not recorded which). The receptors here all came from a male donor with ankylosing spondylitis. CDR3s include the opening cysteine and the closing phenylalanine or tryptophan. The order of the fields is clone size, J gene, V gene, D gene, CDR3 protein, CDR3 DNA. A D gene is named only where the DNA matches it firmly. Expanded clones get a size class; other rows say once, few or many, or leave the size out.

clone_size: few
j_call: TRBJ2-2
v_call: TRBV5-1
d_call: NA
cdr3_aa: CASSSFDRNTGELFF
cdr3_nt: TGCGCCAGCAGCTCCTTCGACAGGAACACCGGGGAGCTGTTTTTT

clone_size: NA
j_call: TRBJ2-3
v_call: TRBV10-3
d_call: TRBD2
cdr3_aa: CAISESTSGSRPDTQYF
cdr3_nt: TGTGCCATCAGTGAGTCGACTAGCGGGAGTCGGCCAGATACGCAGTATTTT

clone_size: many
j_call: TRBJ2-2
v_call: TRBV7-9
d_call: NA
cdr3_aa: CASSYFTGELFF
cdr3_nt: TGTGCCAGCAGCTATTTTACCGGGGAGCTGTTTTTT

clone_size: few
j_call: TRBJ2-5
v_call: TRBV6-1
d_call: NA
cdr3_aa: CASSETGSGETQYF
cdr3_nt: TGTGCCAGCAGTGAAACAGGGTCAGGAGAGACCCAGTACTTC

clone_size: NA
j_call: TRBJ1-2
v_call: TRBV3-1
d_call: NA
cdr3_aa: CASSQDRWRNYGYTF
cdr3_nt: TGTGCCAGCAGCCAAGATAGATGGAGGAACTATGGCTACACCTTC

clone_size: few
j_call: TRBJ1-4
v_call: TRBV7-6
d_call: TRBD1
cdr3_aa: CASSYNRGRGSATNEKLFF
cdr3_nt: TGTGCCAGCAGTTATAACAGGGGAAGGGGTTCCGCCACTAATGAAAAACTGTTTTTT

clone_size: NA
j_call: TRBJ2-3
v_call: TRBV24-1
d_call: NA
cdr3_aa: CAPYVGESTDTQYF
cdr3_nt: TGTGCCCCCTACGTAGGAGAGAGCACAGATACGCAGTATTTT

clone_size: few
j_call: TRBJ2-1
v_call: TRBV20-1
d_call: TRBD2
cdr3_aa: CSARTTLSGEGNEQFF
cdr3_nt: TGCAGTGCTAGAACGACCCTCAGCGGGGAGGGTAATGAGCAGTTCTTC

clone_size: NA
j_call: TRBJ2-3
v_call: TRBV5-1
d_call: NA
cdr3_aa: CASSLGTETDTQYF
cdr3_nt: TGCGCCAGCAGCCTCGGAACTGAAACAGATACGCAGTATTTT

clone_size: NA
j_call: TRBJ2-4
v_call: TRBV20-1
d_call: TRBD2
cdr3_aa: CSAPGLAGVMNIQYF
cdr3_nt: TGCAGTGCTCCGGGACTAGCGGGAGTAATGAACATTCAGTACTTC

clone_size: few
j_call: TRBJ1-5
v_call: TRBV7-2
d_call: TRBD1
cdr3_aa: CASSRLTGGDQPQHF
cdr3_nt: TGTGCCAGCAGCCGTCTTACAGGGGGCGATCAGCCCCAGCATTTT